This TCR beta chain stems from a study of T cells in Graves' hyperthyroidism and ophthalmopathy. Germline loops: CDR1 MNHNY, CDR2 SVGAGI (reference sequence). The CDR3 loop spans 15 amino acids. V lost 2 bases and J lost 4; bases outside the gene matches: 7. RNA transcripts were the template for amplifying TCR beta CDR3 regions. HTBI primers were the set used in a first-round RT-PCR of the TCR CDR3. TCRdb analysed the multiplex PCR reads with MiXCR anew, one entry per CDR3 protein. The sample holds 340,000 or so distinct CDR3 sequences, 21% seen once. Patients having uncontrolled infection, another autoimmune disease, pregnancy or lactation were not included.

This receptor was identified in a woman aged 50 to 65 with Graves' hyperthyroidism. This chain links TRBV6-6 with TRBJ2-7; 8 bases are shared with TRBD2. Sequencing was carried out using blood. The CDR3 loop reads CASSYPSGSRYEQYF. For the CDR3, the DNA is TGTGCCAGCAGTTACCCGAGCGGGAGTCGATACGAGCAGTACTTC.